Listed below are T cell receptor beta chains from one sample, sequenced in a study of T cell changes during pregnancy in multiple sclerosis. Data came from immunoSEQ multiplex PCR; TCRdb stores just in-frame clones and leaves some out. The table has 35,000 to 50,000 clones, 89% seen once. Source: CD4+ T cells from peripheral blood mononuclear cells, taken after pregnancy. These TCRs come from a female donor with multiple sclerosis, enrolled in a pregnancy study. Each CDR3 is given with its conserved first and last residue. The D gene is left open where the match is weak. Clone size is shown for a subset of rows, as once, few, many or a class of expanded clone.

J gene,V gene,clone size,D gene,CDR3 protein,CDR3 DNA
TRBJ2-3,TRBV4-2,.,.,CASSIASGTDTQYF,TGTGCCAGCAGCATTGCCAGCGGCACAGATACGCAGTATTTT
TRBJ2-6,TRBV28,.,.,CASSPDTGANVLTF,TGTGCCAGCAGCCCGGACACTGGGGCCAACGTCCTGACTTTC
TRBJ1-2,TRBV30,.,TRBD1,CAWSRDRRDYGYTF,TGTGCCTGGAGTAGGGACAGGAGGGACTATGGCTACACCTTC
TRBJ2-7,TRBV9,.,TRBD2,CASTPTSGTHEQYF,TGTGCCAGCACCCCAACTAGCGGGACTCACGAGCAGTACTTC
TRBJ2-2,TRBV29-1,.,.,CSVAGEWERDPFPGELFF,TGCAGCGTTGCAGGGGAATGGGAGCGGGACCCGTTTCCCGGGGAGCTGTTTTTT
TRBJ1-1,TRBV11-2,.,.,CASSLADNEAFF,TGTGCCAGCAGCTTAGCGGACAATGAAGCTTTCTTT
TRBJ1-1,TRBV28,.,.,CASSPILGQPNTEAFF,TGTGCCAGCAGCCCTATTCTGGGACAACCGAACACTGAAGCTTTCTTT
TRBJ2-3,TRBV4-3,.,.,CASSQDYRVNTDTQYF,TGCGCCAGCAGCCAAGATTATAGAGTGAACACAGATACGCAGTATTTT
TRBJ2-7,TRBV6-5,.,TRBD1,CASSYYGTGDRYEQYF,TGTGCCAGCAGTTACTATGGGACAGGGGACCGCTACGAGCAGTACTTC
TRBJ2-5,TRBV7-2,.,TRBD1,CASSPDRGETQYF,TGTGCCAGCAGCCCGGACAGGGGCGAGACCCAGTACTTC
TRBJ2-1,TRBV5-1,.,TRBD2,CASSYSTSGSVGNEQFF,TGCGCCAGCAGCTACTCGACTAGCGGGAGTGTAGGCAATGAGCAGTTCTTC
TRBJ2-7,TRBV30,.,TRBD2,CAFRGTSGRENRYEQYF,TGTGCCTTCCGCGGGACTAGCGGGAGGGAAAACCGCTACGAGCAGTACTTC
TRBJ2-7,TRBV2,.,.,CASSDPGHLEASQYF,TGTGCCAGCAGTGACCCGGGACATCTAGAAGCGAGCCAGTACTTC
TRBJ1-5,TRBV28,.,TRBD1,CASSSLTGYNQPQHF,TGTGCCAGCAGTTCCCTGACAGGGTACAATCAGCCCCAGCATTTT
TRBJ1-1,TRBV5-1,.,.,CASSPVARAIGTEAFF,TGCGCCAGCAGCCCCGTGGCCAGGGCAATAGGAACTGAAGCTTTCTTT
TRBJ2-1,TRBV28,.,TRBD1,CASSATGGDEQFF,TGTGCCAGCAGTGCTACAGGGGGCGATGAGCAGTTCTTC
TRBJ2-3,TRBV4-1,.,TRBD2,CASSRGLAGGLNTDTQYF,TGCGCCAGCAGCCGGGGACTAGCGGGAGGTCTTAACACAGATACGCAGTATTTT
TRBJ1-4,TRBV6-5,.,TRBD1,CASSYRRQGYEKLFF,TGTGCCAGCAGTTACCGCAGACAGGGCTATGAAAAACTGTTTTTT
TRBJ2-1,TRBV7-2,.,TRBD2,CASSLGTSGSDEQFF,TGTGCCAGCAGCTTAGGGACTAGCGGGTCGGATGAGCAGTTCTTC
TRBJ1-2,TRBV19,.,.,CASSIRPGGYGYTF,TGTGCCAGTAGTATCAGGCCGGGGGGCTATGGCTACACCTTC
TRBJ2-5,TRBV5-1,.,TRBD2,CASSRRPSGSYEETQYF,TGCGCCAGCAGTCGGCGGCCTAGCGGGAGTTACGAAGAGACCCAGTACTTC
TRBJ2-1,TRBV11-3,.,TRBD2,CASSSTSGNSYNEQFF,TGTGCCAGCAGCTCCACTAGCGGGAATTCCTACAATGAGCAGTTCTTC
TRBJ2-1,TRBV28,.,TRBD1,CASSFRDRVLNEQFF,TGTGCCAGCAGTTTCCGGGACAGGGTTCTCAATGAGCAGTTCTTC
TRBJ1-1,TRBV15,once,.,CATSRVRGQNTEAFF,TGTGCCACCAGCAGAGTTCGTGGACAGAACACTGAAGCTTTCTTT
TRBJ2-5,TRBV6-4,.,TRBD2,CASSDSGRGQETQYF,TGTGCCAGCAGTGACTCGGGGAGGGGCCAAGAGACCCAGTACTTC
TRBJ2-6,TRBV30,once,TRBD2,CAWSLTGGSSGANVLTF,TGTGCCTGGAGTCTCACGGGAGGGAGCTCTGGGGCCAACGTCCTGACTTTC
TRBJ2-6,TRBV30,.,.,CASRGSGANVLTF,TGTGCCTCCCGCGGCTCTGGGGCCAACGTCCTGACTTTC
TRBJ2-1,TRBV4-2,once,TRBD1,CASSQDLTGGSYNEQFF,TGTGCCAGCAGCCAAGATCTGACAGGGGGCTCCTACAATGAGCAGTTCTTC
TRBJ1-1,TRBV19,.,.,CASSIPPGSPRVNTEAFF,TGTGCCAGTAGTATCCCCCCAGGGTCACCTAGGGTGAACACTGAAGCTTTCTTT
TRBJ1-1,TRBV7-3,few,.,CASSLSPENTEAFF,TGTGCCAGCAGCCTCTCGCCAGAGAACACTGAAGCTTTCTTT
TRBJ2-3,TRBV12-5,.,.,CASGLGETQYF,TGTGCTAGTGGTTTGGGAGAGACGCAGTATTTT
TRBJ2-2,TRBV5-5,.,.,CASSPLVAGWDGELFF,TGTGCCAGCAGCCCTCTGGTCGCGGGGTGGGACGGGGAGCTGTTTTTT
TRBJ2-7,TRBV7-9,.,TRBD2,CASSYLAGGYEQYF,TGTGCCAGCAGCTATTTAGCGGGAGGCTACGAGCAGTACTTC
TRBJ2-5,TRBV6-5,.,TRBD2,CASSIYAGEEKTQYF,TGTGCCAGCAGTATCTACGCGGGGGAGGAGAAGACCCAGTACTTC
TRBJ2-4,TRBV7-6,.,TRBD1,CASSLGQGGGGNIQYF,TGTGCCAGCAGCTTAGGACAGGGGGGGGGAGGAAACATTCAGTACTTC
TRBJ1-6,TRBV5-6,.,.,CASSLDLDRQLHF,TGTGCCAGCAGCTTGGATCTCGACAGACAGCTCCACTTT
TRBJ2-7,TRBV18,.,TRBD2,CASSRGLAGSYEQYF,TGTGCCAGCTCCCGCGGACTAGCGGGCTCCTACGAGCAGTACTTC
TRBJ2-1,TRBV25-1,.,.,CASRTGGTDSYNEQFF,TGTGCCAGCAGGACTGGCGGGACCGACTCCTACAATGAGCAGTTCTTC
TRBJ2-1,TRBV19,once,TRBD1,CASSRQGPNNEQFF,TGTGCCAGTAGTAGACAGGGACCTAACAATGAGCAGTTCTTC
TRBJ1-3,TRBV7-2,.,TRBD1,CASTPDRGGNTIYF,TGTGCCAGCACCCCCGACAGGGGTGGAAACACCATATATTTT
TRBJ2-3,TRBV19,.,TRBD2,CASTRGGGTDTQYF,TGTGCCAGTACCCGCGGGGGGGGCACAGATACGCAGTATTTT
TRBJ2-7,TRBV28,.,TRBD2,CASSFAGGGSSYEQYF,TGTGCCAGCAGTTTTGCTGGGGGGGGGAGCTCCTACGAGCAGTACTTC
TRBJ1-5,TRBV28,.,.,CASSYRDGNQPQHF,TGTGCCAGCAGTTACAGGGACGGCAATCAGCCCCAGCATTTT
TRBJ2-1,TRBV9,.,TRBD1,CASSVLGQSSYNEQFF,TGTGCCAGCAGCGTTTTGGGACAGAGCTCCTACAATGAGCAGTTCTTC